This TCR beta chain was documented in a study of identical twins. This clonotype occurred a few times. Each CDR3 protein is one row after TCRdb ran MiXCR on the 5' RACE reads. The sample has hundreds of thousands of distinct CDR3 sequences; 8.5% to 9.5% are singletons. The V gene's germline CDR1 is SQVTM and CDR2 ANQGSEA. J was trimmed by 6 bases and V by 7 bases; bases with no gene match: 11. This CDR3 comprises 14 residues. These data were also filed under a second study, of yellow fever vaccine responses in identical twins.

The origin of this receptor is a woman younger than 35 in good health. Sequenced: CD8+ T cells sorted from blood. The chain employs TRBV29-1 and TRBJ2-1, with 8 bases fitting TRBD2. CDR3 in amino acids: CSGNGREDGNEQFF. The CDR3 DNA follows: TGCAGCGGCAACGGGAGGGAGGATGGCAATGAGCAGTTCTTC.